This T cell receptor beta chain was recovered during a study of T cells after yellow fever vaccination. Study summary: Fractions of low cell number were prepared using SMART-Seq v4 Ultra Low Input.

General study findings and limits: It was the secondary response that reached its peak faster, day 5 versus 15, but it was weaker. Clones from primary vaccination mostly reappeared after the booster (roughly 95% CD4, approximately 86% CD8).

TCRdb reprocessed the 5' RACE reads via MiXCR and lists one record per CDR3 protein. This table has about 220,000 distinct CDR3 sequences, over 6.5% appearing once. This CDR3 has 16 amino acids. The J segment lost 1 base and the V segment lost 4 bases, leaving 8 bases of the junction unmatched. The germline gives CDR1 DFQATT, CDR2 SNEGSKA (reference sequence). In its sample, this clonotype was seen a few times. The antigen is unknown. Sequencing used CD4+ T cells sorted from PBMCs, obtained on the day of the yellow fever booster vaccination. The chain employs TRBV20-1 and TRBJ2-1; 9 nucleotides agree with TRBD2. This sequence was found in a young man who received the YFV17D yellow fever vaccine. This chain's CDR3 is CSANERAGGSYNEQFF. DNA for the CDR3: TGCAGTGCTAATGAAAGAGCGGGAGGATCCTACAATGAGCAGTTCTTC.